This T cell receptor beta chain was documented in a study of cytomegalovirus exposure and HLA in healthy donors. V was clipped by 4 bases and J by 6 bases; unmatched bases: 5. The germline V gene has CDR1 SQVTM and CDR2 ANQGSEA. The CDR3 runs to 14 residues. A note on this clone: The antigen is not known.

In the PCR, 60 Vbeta and 13 Jbeta primers were used. Measured with immunoSEQ multiplex PCR; TCRdb has only the in-frame clones, and not every one. The sample holds around 110,000 clones, around 85% seen once. Findings of the study overall: Data from an earlier analysis indicated that most TCR beta V segments were productive either about 90% or about 30% of the time.

Sequencing was done on a sample of PBMCs. This clonotype was obtained from a young man in good health and CMV-seronegative. The chain employs TRBV29-1 and TRBJ2-2; 10 bases match TRBD2. CDR3 coding DNA: TGCAGCGTTGTTGAAGCGGGAGGGCCCGGGGAGCTGTTTTTT. Encoded protein: CSVVEAGGPGELFF.